This is a list of T cell receptor beta chains from one sample in a study of response to subunit inactivated influenza vaccine. TCRdb re-called the RT-PCR reads with MiXCR, one entry per CDR3 protein. There are hundreds of thousands of distinct CDR3 sequences in the sample; approximately 12% occur only once, and 10% lies in the top ten. Sequenced here: PBMCs from blood, sampled on the day of vaccination. The receptors shown here come from a man aged 45 to 65 who received an inactivated influenza vaccine. Both conserved end residues are part of each CDR3.

v_call: TRBV29-1
j_call: TRBJ2-7
cdr3_aa: CSVATSMQQYF

v_call: TRBV5-1
j_call: TRBJ2-2
cdr3_aa: CASSPRDRSGTGELFF

v_call: TRBV10-3
j_call: TRBJ2-7
cdr3_aa: CAIRGTGTTYEQYF

v_call: TRBV14
j_call: TRBJ2-7
cdr3_aa: CASSQFSTSGRGEQYF

v_call: TRBV7-2
j_call: TRBJ2-5
cdr3_aa: CASSLVGRSGTQYF

v_call: TRBV7-2
j_call: TRBJ1-2
cdr3_aa: CASSLHQGRGDYGYTF

v_call: TRBV4-3
j_call: TRBJ2-4
cdr3_aa: CASSQESRETKNIQYF

v_call: TRBV6-5
j_call: TRBJ2-2
cdr3_aa: CASSSLQANTGELFF

v_call: TRBV5-1
j_call: TRBJ1-5
cdr3_aa: CASSLEGVGDQPQHF

v_call: TRBV4-2
j_call: TRBJ1-3
cdr3_aa: CASSQDSPQGNTIYF

v_call: TRBV11-2
j_call: TRBJ2-2
cdr3_aa: CATSPSGVTGELFF

v_call: TRBV20-1
j_call: TRBJ2-7
cdr3_aa: CSAGGTLAYEQYF

v_call: TRBV7-8
j_call: TRBJ2-7
cdr3_aa: CASSSSRDRAGEQYF

v_call: TRBV12-3/TRBV12-4
j_call: TRBJ2-2
cdr3_aa: CASSWDENTGELFF

v_call: TRBV7-9
j_call: TRBJ2-4
cdr3_aa: CASRPLRGSKNIQYF

v_call: TRBV5-1
j_call: TRBJ2-2
cdr3_aa: CASSLQGPANTGELFF

v_call: TRBV28
j_call: TRBJ2-3
cdr3_aa: CASTSGTTDTQYF

v_call: TRBV5-1
j_call: TRBJ1-4
cdr3_aa: CASSSTTYAREKLFF

v_call: TRBV7-2
j_call: TRBJ2-2
cdr3_aa: CASSSNTGELFF

v_call: TRBV20-1
j_call: TRBJ2-2
cdr3_aa: CMGTNNLNTGELFF

v_call: TRBV29-1
j_call: TRBJ2-2
cdr3_aa: CSVPDDRDGTGELFF

v_call: TRBV28
j_call: TRBJ2-1
cdr3_aa: CASSFVGQGSNEQFF

v_call: TRBV29-1
j_call: TRBJ2-7
cdr3_aa: CSVEAQGQETYEQYF

v_call: TRBV20-1
j_call: TRBJ2-7
cdr3_aa: CSASQGFETGRSYEQYF

v_call: TRBV3-1
j_call: TRBJ2-5
cdr3_aa: CASSQRDQVAQYF

v_call: TRBV25-1
j_call: TRBJ2-5
cdr3_aa: CASRGGGVQETQYF

v_call: TRBV30
j_call: TRBJ1-5
cdr3_aa: CAWIIRTGANNQPQHF

v_call: TRBV11-2
j_call: TRBJ2-1
cdr3_aa: CASSLAASGSYNEQFF

v_call: TRBV27
j_call: TRBJ2-1
cdr3_aa: CASSLLTRTSGRLYNEQFF

v_call: TRBV12-3/TRBV12-4
j_call: TRBJ1-1
cdr3_aa: CASSPDRIRNTEAFF

v_call: TRBV7-9
j_call: TRBJ2-2
cdr3_aa: CASTQDGELFF

v_call: TRBV7-2
j_call: TRBJ2-1
cdr3_aa: CASSTRGGFYNEQFF

v_call: TRBV6-5
j_call: TRBJ2-3
cdr3_aa: CASSYLGVADTQYF

v_call: TRBV12-3/TRBV12-4
j_call: TRBJ1-1
cdr3_aa: CASSLSGQLRAFF

v_call: TRBV28
j_call: TRBJ2-4
cdr3_aa: CASRPGWPKNIQYF

v_call: TRBV28
j_call: TRBJ2-7
cdr3_aa: CASSSPLRDTSYEQYF

v_call: TRBV4-2
j_call: TRBJ2-7
cdr3_aa: CASTPERGAVLEQYF

v_call: TRBV6-2/TRBV6-3
j_call: TRBJ2-3
cdr3_aa: CASTPWTRDSTDTQYF

v_call: TRBV5-6
j_call: TRBJ2-1
cdr3_aa: CASSSPRDRDNEQFF

v_call: TRBV7-3
j_call: TRBJ2-3
cdr3_aa: CASSLGTSGRNTDTQYF

v_call: TRBV12-3/TRBV12-4
j_call: TRBJ2-7
cdr3_aa: CASSYPSGVERGEQYF

v_call: TRBV6-5
j_call: TRBJ2-1
cdr3_aa: CASSYSSFSNEQFF

v_call: TRBV20-1
j_call: TRBJ1-1
cdr3_aa: CSASVGSRTTEAFF